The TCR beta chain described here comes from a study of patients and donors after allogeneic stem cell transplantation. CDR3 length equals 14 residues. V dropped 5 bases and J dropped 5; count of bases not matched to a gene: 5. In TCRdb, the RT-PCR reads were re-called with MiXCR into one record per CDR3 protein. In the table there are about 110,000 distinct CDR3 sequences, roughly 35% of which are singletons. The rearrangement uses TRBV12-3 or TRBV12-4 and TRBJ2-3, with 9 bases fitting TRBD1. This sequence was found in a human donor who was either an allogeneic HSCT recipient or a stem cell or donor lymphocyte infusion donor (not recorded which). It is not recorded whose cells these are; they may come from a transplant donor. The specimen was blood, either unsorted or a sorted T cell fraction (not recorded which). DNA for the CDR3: TGTGCCAGCAGTGCCGACAGGGGGTTAGATACGCAGTATTTT. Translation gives CASSADRGLDTQYF.